This TCR beta chain was sequenced in a study of blood T cell repertoires in COVID-19. Study-level information: PBMCs, B-cell-depleted T cells, or T cells provided the cDNA or gDNA that made up the material.

This clone was counted between two and nine times. As handled by the study authors: For nucleated cells, counts were estimated from reference gene primer amplification. The method was immunoSEQ multiplex PCR; TCRdb's version includes in-frame clones alone and lacks a portion of them. For V, J and clone size, that table is used; D and trimming come from the DNA. The sample holds 200,000 or so clones, around 81% seen once. The V gene's germline CDR1 is SGHDN and CDR2 FVKESK. V dropped 0 bases and J dropped 4 bases, with 13 bases sitting between them. This CDR3 region has 16 residues. A Seattle source enrolled patients during active infection and followed them longitudinally.

The genes are TRBV14 and TRBJ2-1; possible D gene TRBD2, 5 bases. Sequenced sample: peripheral blood. This clonotype originated in a man between 60 and 75 years old with COVID-19, enrolled during active disease. This chain's CDR3 is CASSQDRGSGYNEQFF. The CDR3 bases are TGTGCCAGCAGCCAAGATCGAGGGTCGGGGTACAATGAGCAGTTCTTC.